The T cell receptor beta chain described here comes from a study of blood T cell repertoires in COVID-19. Profiled with immunoSEQ multiplex PCR; TCRdb holds only in-frame clones, not every one. This sample has 200,000 or so clones; about 85% occur once, and the top ten carry 2.9%. This clone came up a few times. Germline lookup yields CDR1 LGHDT and CDR2 YNNKEL (reference sequence). The CDR3 runs to 16 residues. Trimming left V 1 base short and J 1 base short, with 11 bases between. The sample taken for sequencing was peripheral blood. This receptor was taken from a man in his forties or fifties who had recovered from COVID-19. This chain joins TRBV3-1 (or the pseudogene TRBV3-2) and TRBJ1-5, with unresolved D. The CDR3 spells CASSQGPVWSNQPQHF. Here the CDR3 DNA reads TGTGCCAGCAGCCAAGGCCCAGTTTGGAGCAATCAGCCCCAGCATTTT.